This TCR beta chain was obtained from a study of beta chain features in type 1 diabetes. TCRB transcripts that were expressed got sequenced, as all of the isolated RNA had been reverse transcribed. Profiled with immunoSEQ multiplex PCR; TCRdb holds only in-frame clones, not every one. The sample comprises roughly 450,000 clones, roughly 11% of which are singletons, and more than 0.045% rests with the top ten. Trimming removed 3 bases from V and 1 base from J, with 13 bases in between. The CDR3 runs 14 residues. Germline CDR1 is GTSNPN and CDR2 is SVGIG (reference sequence). This clone has only a few counts. What it binds is unknown. Findings and caveats of the study: Shorter templates might be favored by PCR, equally in patients and controls. The naive, central memory and Treg TCRB repertoires showed an apparent similarity that was greater among patients than among healthy donors.

The chain has TRBV30 and TRBJ2-7; D is ambiguous. Specimen: naive CD4+ T cells from blood. The receptor comes from a woman between 18 and 29 years old in good health. The CDR3 sequence: CAWREFRQSYEQYF. The CDR3 nucleotides read TGTGCCTGGAGAGAGTTCAGACAATCCTACGAGCAGTACTTC.